A selection of T cell receptor beta chains follows, all from one sample in a study of human T cells and chemical hapten exposure. MiXCR, run by TCRdb on the RACE reads, gives a single entry per CDR3 protein. Of tens of thousands of distinct CDR3 sequences detected, around a tenth appear once; the ten largest clones hold 1.3% to 1.5%. The sample here was whole blood, taken in connection with sensitization to the hapten diphenylcyclopropenone (DPC). The receptors derive from a woman between 50 and 59 years old with alopecia areata. Some clones in this sample may be carry-over from other donors' samples. The CDR3 runs from the conserved cysteine through the conserved F or W. D genes are given only for firm matches. Size is stated for part of the rows, as once, few or many counts, or as a class when the clone is expanded.

D: NA; size: few; J: TRBJ2-1; V: TRBV29-1; length: 12; DNA: TGCAGCGTTGACGAGGGCATCGATGAGCAGTTCTTC; CDR3: CSVDEGIDEQFF
D: NA; size: NA; J: TRBJ1-2; V: TRBV12-3/TRBV12-4; length: 16; DNA: TGTGCCAGCAGTTTAGAAACGGGGCCAGCGAGCTATGGCTACACCTTC; CDR3: CASSLETGPASYGYTF
D: NA; size: NA; J: TRBJ1-6; V: TRBV7-2; length: 17; DNA: TGTGCCAGCAGGTGGGAAAGACAGGCCTCCTATAATTCACCCCTCCACTTT; CDR3: CASRWERQASYNSPLHF
D: NA; size: NA; J: TRBJ1-2; V: TRBV20-1; length: 13; DNA: TGCAGTGCTAGAGATACCTCAGGCTATGGCTACACCTTC; CDR3: CSARDTSGYGYTF
D: NA; size: few; J: TRBJ2-7; V: TRBV7-2; length: 14; DNA: TGTGCCAGCAGCTTAGCCCGACTGACCTACGAGCAGTACTTC; CDR3: CASSLARLTYEQYF
D: NA; size: few; J: TRBJ2-7; V: TRBV20-1; length: 15; DNA: TGCAGTGCTAGAGATAAGAGGTCTCAGTCGTGGGAGCAGTACTTC; CDR3: CSARDKRSQSWEQYF
D: NA; size: few; J: TRBJ1-4; V: TRBV27; length: 15; DNA: TGTGCCAGCAGTCCACCGGGACCGGCTTGGGGAAAACTGTTTTTT; CDR3: CASSPPGPAWGKLFF
D: TRBD1; size: few; J: TRBJ1-2; V: TRBV18; length: 13; DNA: TGTGCCAGCTCACCGACAGGGGATCCCGGCTACACCTTC; CDR3: CASSPTGDPGYTF
D: TRBD2; size: few; J: TRBJ2-7; V: TRBV12-3/TRBV12-4; length: 15; DNA: TGTGCCAGCAGGTCCCGAGGTAGCGGGATCCACGAGCAGTACTTC; CDR3: CASRSRGSGIHEQYF
D: NA; size: many; J: TRBJ2-5; V: TRBV9; length: 14; DNA: TGTGCCAGCAGCCCCGGGACTTGGCAAGAGACCCAGTACTTC; CDR3: CASSPGTWQETQYF
D: TRBD1; size: NA; J: TRBJ1-4; V: TRBV7-2; length: 14; DNA: TGTGCCAGCAGCCCCCGGACAGGGGCTGAAAAACTGTTTTTT; CDR3: CASSPRTGAEKLFF
D: NA; size: NA; J: TRBJ2-3; V: TRBV7-9; length: 17; DNA: TGTGCCAGCAGACCCGTATCACAGGGACGAAGCACAGATACGCAGTATTTT; CDR3: CASRPVSQGRSTDTQYF
D: TRBD2; size: few; J: TRBJ2-7; V: TRBV4-3; length: 16; DNA: TGCGCCAGCAGCCAAGATGGGGCGGGAGCGGTCGACGAGCAGTACTTC; CDR3: CASSQDGAGAVDEQYF
D: NA; size: NA; J: TRBJ1-6; V: TRBV9; length: 13; DNA: TGTGCCAGCAGCGCCTCCCGGGATTCACCCCTCCACTTT; CDR3: CASSASRDSPLHF
D: NA; size: many; J: TRBJ2-4; V: TRBV30; length: 14; DNA: TGTGCCTGGAGCCGAACAGCCTTCAAAAACATTCAGTACTTC; CDR3: CAWSRTAFKNIQYF